The 13 T cell receptor beta chains below come from one sample, sequenced in a study of cytomegalovirus exposure and HLA in healthy donors. Only in-frame clones appear in the TCRdb table, and some are missing; sequencing was by immunoSEQ multiplex PCR. The sample has roughly 150,000 clones, roughly nine tenths seen once. The sequenced material came from PBMCs. These receptors were obtained from a woman aged 18-29 years in good health and CMV-seropositive.

The chain links TRBV5-1 to TRBJ2-7; 8 nucleotides align to TRBD2. Germline V gives CDR1 SGHRS, CDR2 YFSETQ. V was clipped by 1 base and J by 3 bases; unmatched bases: 0. This CDR3 is built from 13 residues. CDR3 residues: CASSLTSGYEQYF. The CDR3 DNA reads as TGCGCCAGCAGCTTGACTAGCGGCTACGAGCAGTACTTC.

This chain connects TRBV10-2 to TRBJ2-7; 11 bases are a match to TRBD2. Germline trimming cut 10 bases from V and 2 bases from J; bases unmatched to any gene: 4. The germline V gene encodes CDR1 WSHSY and CDR2 SAAADI. The CDR3 loop spans 13 amino acids. CDR3 DNA: TGCGCCACCTCGACTAGCGGGACCTACGAGCAGTACTTC. Encoded protein: CATSTSGTYEQYF.

This chain uses TRBV6-1 with TRBJ2-2, with D tentatively TRBD2 (6 bases). Trimming stripped 4 bases from V and 6 bases from J, with 9 bases between. The V gene's germline CDR1 is MNHNS and CDR2 SASEGT. The CDR3 length is 13 residues. CDR3 sequence: CASSGDWSGELFF. In DNA, the CDR3 is TGTGCCAGCAGTGGGGACTGGTCCGGGGAGCTGTTTTTT.

The chain's CDR3 is CASSPAGGRYEQYF. The CDR3 DNA follows: TGTGCCAGCAGCCCAGCGGGAGGCAGGTACGAGCAGTACTTC. The rearrangement uses TRBV11-3 and TRBJ2-7; 9 positions agree with TRBD2. V dropped 5 bases and J dropped 4; count of bases not matched to a gene: 6. Germline CDR1 SGHNT, CDR2 YENEEA. The CDR3 has 14 residues.

This chain's CDR3 is CASSRYPTSGTYNEQFF. CDR3 nucleotides: TGTGCCAGCAGCCGTTACCCTACTAGCGGGACGTACAATGAGCAGTTCTTC. The V and J genes are TRBV7-8 and TRBJ2-1, with 10 nucleotides matching TRBD2. CDR3 size: 17 residues. CDR1 and CDR2 (germline): SGHVS, FQNEAQ. V was pared by 5 bases and J by 4 bases, with 11 bases of the junction left unmatched.

The chain's CDR3 is CARRGGETQYF. The CDR3 nucleotides read TGTGCCAGAAGGGGAGGAGAGACCCAGTACTTC. The chain recombines TRBV28 with TRBJ2-5, with D possibly TRBD2 on 6 matching bases. This CDR3 has 11 amino acids. Germline CDR1 MDHEN, CDR2 SYDVKM. Trimming took 9 bases from V and 4 from J, leaving 9 bases between them.

The chain carries TRBV29-1 and TRBJ1-3; 7 bases are shared with TRBD1. Germline trimming cut 6 bases from V and 4 bases from J; bases unmatched to any gene: 12. CDR3 length: 15 amino acids. The germline V gene has CDR1 SQVTM and CDR2 ANQGSEA. The CDR3 DNA follows: TGCAGCGTCCTGGAAGACAGGGTGAGGGGAAACACCATATATTTT. It codes for CSVLEDRVRGNTIYF.

V gene TRBV6-6 combines with J gene TRBJ1-5; a possible D gene is TRBD1 (6 bases). The V end was cut by 6 bases, the J end by 2 bases, with 17 bases between. Germline assignment: CDR1 MNHNY and CDR2 SVGAGI (reference sequence). The CDR3 spans 16 residues. The CDR3, as DNA: TGTGCCAGCAGGGAAAGACAGGCAATGGGCAATCAGCCCCAGCATTTT. Translated, it gives CASRERQAMGNQPQHF.

This rearrangement joins TRBV27 to TRBJ1-1; 7 bases are shared with TRBD1. Germline V gene lookup returns CDR1 MNHEY and CDR2 SMNVEV (reference sequence). V trimming: 5 bases; J trimming: 1 base; junction bases outside the gene matches: 7. The CDR3 covers 15 residues. Written as DNA, the CDR3 is TGTGCCAGCAGTAGATACAGGGGATCGAACACTGAAGCTTTCTTT. It encodes CASSRYRGSNTEAFF.

Concerning this clone itself: One junction end disagrees with the germline gene, perhaps due to a read error. The chain carries TRBV7-2 and TRBJ2-7; TRBD2 agrees at 11 bases. The CDR3 has 13 residues. CDR1 is SGHTA, CDR2 FQGNSA, per germline. The CDR3 region has the DNA TGTGCCAGCAGCTTAGATCCTAGCGGGAGGACCACCTTC. Its protein is CASSLDPSGRTTF.

The rearrangement links TRBV14 to TRBJ2-3; 7 bases line up with TRBD1. This CDR3 is built from 15 residues. Trimming took 3 bases from V and 1 from J; bases not matched to a gene: 4. Germline lookup yields CDR1 SGHDN and CDR2 FVKESK. The CDR3 bases are TGTGCCAGCAGCCAGGCTACAGGGGGCACAGATACGCAGTATTTT. Amino acid sequence: CASSQATGGTDTQYF.

This clone was detected only once. The chain has TRBV5-1 and TRBJ1-3; D possibly corresponds to TRBD1 (5 bases). Per the germline V gene, CDR1 is SGHRS and CDR2 is YFSETQ. CDR3 size: 14 residues. The V and J ends lost 7 bases and 0 bases respectively, with 11 bases between them. CDR3 amino acids: CASSGTASGNTIYF. CDR3 nucleotide sequence: TGCGCCAGCTCCGGGACTGCCTCTGGAAACACCATATATTTT. Full variable domain (outside the CDR3, taken from reference TRBV5-1 and TRBJ1-3): KAGVTQTPRYLIKTRGQQVTLSCSPISGHRSVSWYQQTPGQGLQFLFEYFSETQRNKGNFPGRFSGRQFSNSRSEMNVSTLELGDSALYLCASSGTASGNTIYFGEGSWLTVV.

The chain employs TRBV9 and TRBJ2-6; D is uncertain. The length of the CDR3 is 14 residues. CDR1 is SGDLS, CDR2 YYNGEE, per germline. V dropped 0 bases and J dropped 4 bases, with 5 bases sitting between them. CDR3 coding DNA: TGTGCCAGCAGCGTAGCTACGGGGGCCAACGTCCTGACTTTC. Residues: CASSVATGANVLTF.